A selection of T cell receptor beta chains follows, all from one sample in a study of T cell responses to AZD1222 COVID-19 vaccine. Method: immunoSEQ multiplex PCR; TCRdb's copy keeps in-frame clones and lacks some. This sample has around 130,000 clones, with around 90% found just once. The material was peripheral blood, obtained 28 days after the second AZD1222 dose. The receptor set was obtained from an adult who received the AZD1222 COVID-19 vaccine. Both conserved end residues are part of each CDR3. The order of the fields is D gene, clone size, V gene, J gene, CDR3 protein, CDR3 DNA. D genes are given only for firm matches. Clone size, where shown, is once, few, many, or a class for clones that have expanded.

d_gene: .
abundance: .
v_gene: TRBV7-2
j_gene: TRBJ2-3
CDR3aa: CASSLLARTQYF
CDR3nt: TGTGCCAGCAGCTTACTAGCTAGAACGCAGTATTTT

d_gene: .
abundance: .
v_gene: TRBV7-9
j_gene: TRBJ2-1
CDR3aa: CASSLDDNEQFF
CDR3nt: TGTGCCAGCAGCTTAGACGACAATGAGCAGTTCTTC

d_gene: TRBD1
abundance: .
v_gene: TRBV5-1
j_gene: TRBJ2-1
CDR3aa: CASRLLGTGYNEQFF
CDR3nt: TGCGCCAGCAGACTCCTCGGGACAGGCTACAATGAGCAGTTCTTC

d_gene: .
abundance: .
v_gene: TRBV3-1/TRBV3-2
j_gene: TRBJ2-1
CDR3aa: CASSFDLGSYNEQFF
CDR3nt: TGTGCCAGCAGCTTCGATCTGGGCTCCTACAATGAGCAGTTCTTC

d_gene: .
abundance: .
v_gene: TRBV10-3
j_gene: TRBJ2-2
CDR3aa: CAISEPFTGELFF
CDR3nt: TGTGCCATTAGTGAGCCCTTTACCGGGGAGCTGTTTTTT

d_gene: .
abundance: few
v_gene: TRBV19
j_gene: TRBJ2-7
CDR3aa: CASSIGQFYEQYF
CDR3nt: TGTGCCAGTAGTATAGGGCAGTTTTACGAGCAGTACTTC

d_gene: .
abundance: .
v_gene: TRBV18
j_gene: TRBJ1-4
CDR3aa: CASSPIGEKLFF
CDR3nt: TGTGCCAGCTCACCGATTGGTGAAAAACTGTTTTTT

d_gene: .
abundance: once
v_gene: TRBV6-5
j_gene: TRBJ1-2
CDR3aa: CASSPMDWGGYTF
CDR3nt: TGTGCCAGCAGTCCCATGGACTGGGGTGGCTACACCTTC

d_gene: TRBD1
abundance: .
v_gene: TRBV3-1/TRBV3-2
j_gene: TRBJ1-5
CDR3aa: CASSQDGRGGQPQHF
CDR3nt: TGTGCCAGCAGCCAAGATGGAAGAGGGGGCCAGCCCCAGCATTTT

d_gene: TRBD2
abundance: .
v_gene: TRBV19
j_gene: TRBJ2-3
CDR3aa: CASSPSGDPDTQYF
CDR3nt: TGTGCCAGTAGTCCTAGCGGGGACCCAGATACGCAGTATTTT

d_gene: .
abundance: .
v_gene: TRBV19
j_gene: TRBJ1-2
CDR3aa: CASSIAGAGGYTF
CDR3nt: TGTGCCAGTAGTATCGCCGGGGCCGGAGGCTACACCTTC

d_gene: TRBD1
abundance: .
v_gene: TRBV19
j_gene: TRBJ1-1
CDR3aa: CASRDRPKGNTEAFF
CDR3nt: TGTGCCAGTAGGGACAGGCCTAAAGGGAACACTGAAGCTTTCTTT

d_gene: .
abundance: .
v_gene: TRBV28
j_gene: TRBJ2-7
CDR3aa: CASSSLRASSYEQYF
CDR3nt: TGTGCCAGCAGCTCCTTGCGGGCCAGCAGCTACGAGCAGTACTTC

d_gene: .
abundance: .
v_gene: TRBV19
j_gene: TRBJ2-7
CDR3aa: CASSIGRAGEQYF
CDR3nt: TGTGCCAGTAGTATAGGCAGGGCAGGGGAGCAGTACTTC

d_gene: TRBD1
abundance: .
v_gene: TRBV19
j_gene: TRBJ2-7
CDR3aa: CASSRDRASYEQYF
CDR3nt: TGTGCCAGTAGCCGGGACAGGGCCTCCTACGAGCAGTACTTC

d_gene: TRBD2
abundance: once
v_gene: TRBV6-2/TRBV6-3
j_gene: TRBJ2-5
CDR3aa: CASSTTSGGGETQYF
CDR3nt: TGTGCCAGCAGTACGACTAGCGGGGGGGGAGAGACCCAGTACTTC

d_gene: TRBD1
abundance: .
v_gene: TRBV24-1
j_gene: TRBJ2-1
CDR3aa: CATSTRDRGNNEQFF
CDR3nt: TGTGCCACCAGTACCCGGGACAGGGGTAATAATGAGCAGTTCTTC

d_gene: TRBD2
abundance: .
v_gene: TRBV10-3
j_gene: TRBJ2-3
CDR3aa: CAINSGVSTDTQYF
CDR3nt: TGTGCCATCAATAGCGGGGTTAGCACAGATACGCAGTATTTT

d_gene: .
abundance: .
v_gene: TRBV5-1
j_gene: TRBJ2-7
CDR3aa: CASSFSGNTYEQYF
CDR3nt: TGCGCCAGCAGCTTTAGCGGCAACACTTACGAGCAGTACTTC

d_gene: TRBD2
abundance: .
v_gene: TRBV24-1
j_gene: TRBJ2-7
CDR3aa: CATSDPIAGATHEQYF
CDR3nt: TGTGCCACCAGTGACCCAATAGCGGGAGCAACCCACGAGCAGTACTTC

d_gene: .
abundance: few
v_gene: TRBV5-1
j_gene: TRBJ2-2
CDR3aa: CASSSSGGFGTGELFF
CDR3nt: .

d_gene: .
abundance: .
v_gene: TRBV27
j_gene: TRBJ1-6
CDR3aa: CASSLNQQTTLHF
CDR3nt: TGTGCCAGCAGTTTAAACCAACAGACCACCCTCCACTTT

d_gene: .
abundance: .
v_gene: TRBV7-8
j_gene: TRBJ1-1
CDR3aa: CASTPSGTEAFF
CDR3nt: TGTGCCAGCACCCCGTCCGGCACTGAAGCTTTCTTT

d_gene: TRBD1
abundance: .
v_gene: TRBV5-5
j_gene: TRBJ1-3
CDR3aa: CASSWMDREGNTIYF
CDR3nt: TGTGCCAGCAGCTGGATGGACAGGGAAGGGAACACCATATATTTT

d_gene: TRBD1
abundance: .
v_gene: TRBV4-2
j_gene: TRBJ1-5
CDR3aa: CASSHRQGPSNQPQHF
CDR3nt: TGTGCCAGCAGCCACCGACAGGGACCTAGCAATCAGCCCCAGCATTTT

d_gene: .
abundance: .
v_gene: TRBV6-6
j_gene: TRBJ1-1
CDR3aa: CASSPTRGSGKDYTEAFF
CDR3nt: TGTGCCAGCAGTCCTACGCGAGGGTCTGGGAAAGACTACACTGAAGCTTTCTTT

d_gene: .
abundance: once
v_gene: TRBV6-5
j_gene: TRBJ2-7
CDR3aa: CASSWTGDEQYF
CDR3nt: TGTGCCAGCAGTTGGACGGGTGACGAGCAGTACTTC

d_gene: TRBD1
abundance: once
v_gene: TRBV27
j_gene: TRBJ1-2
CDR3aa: CASSFGDSPYGYTF
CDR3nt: TGTGCCAGCAGTTTTGGGGACAGCCCCTATGGCTACACCTTC

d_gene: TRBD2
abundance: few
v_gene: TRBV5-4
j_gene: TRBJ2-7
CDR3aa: CASSPRTSAYSYEQYF
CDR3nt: TGTGCCAGCAGCCCAAGGACTAGCGCATACTCCTACGAGCAGTACTTC

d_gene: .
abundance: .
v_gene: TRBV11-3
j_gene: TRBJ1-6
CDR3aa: CASSLGRPGSPLHF
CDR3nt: TGTGCCAGCAGCTTAGGAAGGCCGGGTTCACCCCTCCACTTT

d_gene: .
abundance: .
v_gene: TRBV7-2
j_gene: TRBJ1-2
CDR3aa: CASSLTWTVPGYTF
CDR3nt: TGTGCCAGCAGCTTAACTTGGACAGTCCCCGGCTACACCTTC

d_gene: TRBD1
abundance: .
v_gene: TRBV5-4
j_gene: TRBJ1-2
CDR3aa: CASSLDRAQGAIYGYTF
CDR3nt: TGTGCCAGCAGCTTGGATCGAGCCCAGGGGGCTATCTATGGCTACACCTTC

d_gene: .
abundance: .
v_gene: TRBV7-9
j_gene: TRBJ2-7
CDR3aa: CASSDRFSAGGYEQYF
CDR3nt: TGTGCCAGCAGCGACCGTTTTAGCGCGGGCGGCTACGAGCAGTACTTC

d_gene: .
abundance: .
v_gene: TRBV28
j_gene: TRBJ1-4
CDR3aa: CASTLHGQGEKLFF
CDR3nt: TGTGCCAGCACCCTTCACGGGCAAGGTGAAAAACTGTTTTTT

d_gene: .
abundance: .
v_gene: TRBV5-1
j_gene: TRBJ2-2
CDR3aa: CASSPRDTTGELFF
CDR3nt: TGCGCCAGCAGCCCGAGGGACACCACCGGGGAGCTGTTTTTT

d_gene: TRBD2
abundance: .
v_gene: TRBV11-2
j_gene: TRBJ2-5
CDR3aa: CASSLGLAFETQYF
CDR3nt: TGTGCCAGCAGCCTGGGACTAGCATTTGAAACCCAGTACTTC

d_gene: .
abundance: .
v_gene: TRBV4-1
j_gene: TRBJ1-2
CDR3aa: CASSQLPGRLNYGYTF
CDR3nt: TGCGCCAGCAGCCAACTTCCGGGCCGGCTCAACTATGGCTACACCTTC

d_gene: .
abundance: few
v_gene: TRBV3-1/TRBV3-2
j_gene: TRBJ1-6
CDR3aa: CASSSNEGYYNSPLHF
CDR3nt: TGTGCCAGCTCGTCAAACGAGGGGTACTATAATTCACCCCTCCACTTT

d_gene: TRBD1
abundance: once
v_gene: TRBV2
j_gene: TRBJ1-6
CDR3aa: CASRQGGNSPLHF
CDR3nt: TGTGCCAGCAGGCAGGGGGGGAATTCACCCCTCCACTTT

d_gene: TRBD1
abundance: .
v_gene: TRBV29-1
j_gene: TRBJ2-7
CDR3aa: CSVKGQFSYEQYF
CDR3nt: TGCAGCGTGAAGGGACAGTTCTCCTACGAGCAGTACTTC

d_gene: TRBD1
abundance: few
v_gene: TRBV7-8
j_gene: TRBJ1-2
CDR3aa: CASSLGWGQPENFYGYTF
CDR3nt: TGTGCCAGCAGCTTAGGTTGGGGACAGCCTGAGAATTTCTATGGCTACACCTTC

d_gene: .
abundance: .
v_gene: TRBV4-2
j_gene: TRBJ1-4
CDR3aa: CASSQDPLPATNEKLFF
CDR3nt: TGTGCCAGCAGCCAAGATCCCTTACCTGCAACTAATGAAAAACTGTTTTTT

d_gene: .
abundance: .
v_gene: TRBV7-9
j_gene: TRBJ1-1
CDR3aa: CASSLLTTSDMNTEAFF
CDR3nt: TGTGCCAGCAGCTTACTCACGACATCGGACATGAACACTGAAGCTTTCTTT

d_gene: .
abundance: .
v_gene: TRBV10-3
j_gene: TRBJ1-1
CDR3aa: CAISESGAQNTEAFF
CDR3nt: TGTGCCATCAGTGAGTCGGGGGCACAGAACACTGAAGCTTTCTTT

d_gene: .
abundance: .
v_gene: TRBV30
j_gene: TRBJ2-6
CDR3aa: CAWSQTTGANVLTF
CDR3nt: TGTGCCTGGAGTCAGACAACGGGGGCCAACGTCCTGACTTTC

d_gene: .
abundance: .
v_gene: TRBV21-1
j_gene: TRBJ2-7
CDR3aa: CASSNRVSPGDYEQYF
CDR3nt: TGTGCCAGCAGCAACCGGGTTTCCCCTGGGGACTACGAGCAGTACTTC

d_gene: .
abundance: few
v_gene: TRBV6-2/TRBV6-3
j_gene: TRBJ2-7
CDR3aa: CASSSPIQTDLYEQYF
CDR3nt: TGTGCCAGCAGTTCCCCTATCCAGACAGATCTCTACGAGCAGTACTTC

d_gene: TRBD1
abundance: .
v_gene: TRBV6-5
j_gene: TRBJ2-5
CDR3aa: CASSRQGVRETQYF
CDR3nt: TGTGCCAGCAGTAGACAGGGGGTGAGGGAGACCCAGTACTTC

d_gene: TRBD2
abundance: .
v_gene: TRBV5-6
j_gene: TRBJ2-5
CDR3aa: CASSLGLAPIQETQYF
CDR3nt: TGTGCCAGCAGCCTGGGACTAGCGCCGATCCAAGAGACCCAGTACTTC

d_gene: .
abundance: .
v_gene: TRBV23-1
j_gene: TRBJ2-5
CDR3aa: CASSRMQETQYF
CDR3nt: TGCGCCAGCAGCCGGATGCAAGAGACCCAGTACTTC

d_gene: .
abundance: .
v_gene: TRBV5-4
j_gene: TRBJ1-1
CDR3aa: CASSLDRNTEAFF
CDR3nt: TGTGCCAGCAGCTTGGACAGGAACACTGAAGCTTTCTTT

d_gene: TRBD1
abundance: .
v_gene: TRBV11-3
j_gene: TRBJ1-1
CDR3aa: CASSWTGANTEAFF
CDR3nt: TGTGCCAGCAGCTGGACAGGGGCGAACACTGAAGCTTTCTTT

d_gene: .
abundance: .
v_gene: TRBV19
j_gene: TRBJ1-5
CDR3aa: CASSIGARGPNQPQHF
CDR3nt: TGTGCCAGTAGTATAGGCGCCCGGGGCCCCAATCAGCCCCAGCATTTT

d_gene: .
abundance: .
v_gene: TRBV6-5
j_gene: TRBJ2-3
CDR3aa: CASSYGVFTDTQYF
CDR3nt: TGTGCCAGCAGCTACGGGGTTTTCACAGATACGCAGTATTTT

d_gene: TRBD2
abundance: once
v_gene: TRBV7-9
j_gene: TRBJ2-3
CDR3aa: CASSLHPSGRFTDTQYF
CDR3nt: TGTGCCAGCAGCTTACATCCTAGCGGGAGGTTCACAGATACGCAGTATTTT

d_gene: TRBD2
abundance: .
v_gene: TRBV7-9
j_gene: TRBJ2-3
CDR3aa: CASSLGPGREPDGTDTQYF
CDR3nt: TGTGCCAGCAGCTTAGGCCCCGGGAGGGAACCCGATGGCACAGATACGCAGTATTTT

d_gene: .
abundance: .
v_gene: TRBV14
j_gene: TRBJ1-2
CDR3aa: CASSQNTGLGYGYTF
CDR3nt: TGTGCCAGCAGCCAAAACACAGGGCTGGGCTATGGCTACACCTTC

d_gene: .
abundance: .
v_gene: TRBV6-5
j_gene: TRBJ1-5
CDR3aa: CASSPERNQPQHF
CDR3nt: TGTGCCAGCAGCCCCGAACGGAATCAGCCCCAGCATTTT